The 2 T cell receptor beta chains given below trace back to one sample, sequenced in a study of shared clonotypes between healthy human individuals. Some clones are missing from TCRdb's copy, which holds only in-frame ones; the method was immunoSEQ multiplex PCR. The sample includes under 600,000 clones, approximately 95% of them seen just once. The sample comprised naive CD4+ T cells sorted from blood. Indicated subset: CD45RA+ positively selected. The origin of the receptors is a woman in her thirties in good health.

This chain connects TRBV2 to TRBJ1-6; the D gene is possibly TRBD1 (6 bases). The germline CDR1 and CDR2 sequences are SNHLY and FYNNEI. The V gene lost 11 bases and the J gene lost 11 bases, with 22 bases spanning the gap. This CDR3 is built from 14 residues. In nucleotides, the CDR3 is TGTGCCGGTCGGTGGGGGCCGGGGGGCACACCCCTCCACTTT. It is translated as CAGRWGPGGTPLHF.

This clone was observed a single time. V is TRBV2 and J is TRBJ2-5; tentatively, D is TRBD2 (5 bases). V gave up 8 bases and J gave up 9 bases, with 25 bases separating them. The CDR3 is 15 amino acids. CDR1 is SNHLY, CDR2 FYNNEI, per germline. The chain's CDR3 is CASAETAALRGAQYF. The CDR3 DNA sequence: TGTGCCAGCGCGGAGACTGCTGCACTTCGGGGTGCCCAGTACTTC.